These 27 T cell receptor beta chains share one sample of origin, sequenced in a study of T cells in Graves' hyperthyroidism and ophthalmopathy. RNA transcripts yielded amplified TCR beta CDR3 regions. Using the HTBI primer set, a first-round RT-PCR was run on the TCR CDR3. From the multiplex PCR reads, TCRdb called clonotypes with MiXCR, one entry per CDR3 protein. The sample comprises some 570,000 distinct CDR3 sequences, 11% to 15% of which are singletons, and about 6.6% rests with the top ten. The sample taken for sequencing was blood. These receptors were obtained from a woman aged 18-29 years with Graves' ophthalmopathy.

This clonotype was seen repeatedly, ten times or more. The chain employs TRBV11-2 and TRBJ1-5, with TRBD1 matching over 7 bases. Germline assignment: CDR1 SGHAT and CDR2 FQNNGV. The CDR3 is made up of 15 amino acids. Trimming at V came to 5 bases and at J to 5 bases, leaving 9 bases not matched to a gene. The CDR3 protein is CASSPGTEEYQPQHF. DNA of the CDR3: TGTGCCAGCAGCCCAGGGACAGAAGAGTATCAGCCCCAGCATTTT.

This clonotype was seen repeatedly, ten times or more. The CDR3 protein is CAWSKGQGGPPGKLFF. The CDR3 region has the DNA TGTGCCTGGAGTAAGGGACAGGGCGGACCCCCCGGAAAACTGTTTTTT. The chain combines TRBV30 with TRBJ1-4; 9 nucleotides line up with TRBD1. Germline values: CDR1 GTSNPN, CDR2 SVGIG (reference sequence). Trimming at V came to 2 bases and at J to 10 bases, leaving 14 bases not matched to a gene. The CDR3 covers 16 residues.

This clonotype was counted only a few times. The CDR3 bases are TGTGCCAGCAGCGCGAAGGGCCCGGGACAGACCTATGGCTACACCTTC. This translates into CASSAKGPGQTYGYTF. This sequence joins TRBV9 and TRBJ1-2; 7 bases align to TRBD1. The length of the CDR3 is 16 residues. V shed 3 bases and J 4 bases; nucleotides not matched to a gene: 12. Germline lookup yields CDR1 SGDLS and CDR2 YYNGEE.

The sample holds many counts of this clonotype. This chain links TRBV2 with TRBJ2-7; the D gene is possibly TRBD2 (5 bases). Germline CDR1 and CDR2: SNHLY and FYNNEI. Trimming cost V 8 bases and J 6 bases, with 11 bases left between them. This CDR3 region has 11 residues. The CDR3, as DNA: TGTGCCAGCCTTTCTGGAGGCGAGCAGTACTTC. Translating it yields CASLSGGEQYF. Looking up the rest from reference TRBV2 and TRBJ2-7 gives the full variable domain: EPEVTQTPSHQVTQMGQEVILRCVPISNHLYFYWYRQILGQKVEFLVSFYNNEISEKSEIFDDQFSVERPDGSNFTLKIRSTKLEDSAMYFCASLSGGEQYFGPGTRLTVT.

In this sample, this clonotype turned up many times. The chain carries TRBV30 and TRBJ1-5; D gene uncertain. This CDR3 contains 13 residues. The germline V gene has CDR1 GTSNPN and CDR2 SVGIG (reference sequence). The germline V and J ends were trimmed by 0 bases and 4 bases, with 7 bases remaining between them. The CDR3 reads CAWSVLGNQPQHF. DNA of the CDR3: TGTGCCTGGAGTGTATTGGGGAATCAGCCCCAGCATTTT.

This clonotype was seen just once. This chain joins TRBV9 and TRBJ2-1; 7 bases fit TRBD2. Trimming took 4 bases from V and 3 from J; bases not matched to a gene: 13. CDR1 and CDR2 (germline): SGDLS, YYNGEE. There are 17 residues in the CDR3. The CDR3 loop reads CASSMGLFGEGYNEQFF. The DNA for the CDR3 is TGTGCCAGCAGCATGGGCCTCTTTGGGGAGGGCTACAATGAGCAGTTCTTC. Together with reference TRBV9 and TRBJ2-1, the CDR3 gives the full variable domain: DSGVTQTPKHLITATGQRVTLRCSPRSGDLSVYWYQQSLDQGLQFLIQYYNGEERAKGNILERFSAQQFPDLHSELNLSSLELGDSALYFCASSMGLFGEGYNEQFFGPGTRLTVL.

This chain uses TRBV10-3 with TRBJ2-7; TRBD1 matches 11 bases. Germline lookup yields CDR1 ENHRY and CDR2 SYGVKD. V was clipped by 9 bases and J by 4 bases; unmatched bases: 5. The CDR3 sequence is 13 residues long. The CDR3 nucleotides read TGTGCCATGAACCGGGACAGGGGGTACGAGCAGTACTTC. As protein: CAMNRDRGYEQYF.

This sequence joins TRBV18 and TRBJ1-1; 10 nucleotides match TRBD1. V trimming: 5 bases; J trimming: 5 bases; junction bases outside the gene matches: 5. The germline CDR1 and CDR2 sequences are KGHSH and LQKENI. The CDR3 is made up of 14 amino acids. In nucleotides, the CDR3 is TGTGCCAGCTCAACCAGACAGGGGGCTACTGAAGCTTTCTTT. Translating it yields CASSTRQGATEAFF.

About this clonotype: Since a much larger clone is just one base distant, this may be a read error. The CDR3 DNA is TGTGCCAGCAGATCCCCCGGACAGCCTAGCACAGATACGCAGTATTTT. Amino acids: CASRSPGQPSTDTQYF. The chain employs TRBV7-2 and TRBJ2-3; tentative D call: TRBD1 (6 bases). Trimming removed 6 bases at V and 0 bases at J, with 16 bases between. The CDR3 covers 16 residues. The germline gives CDR1 SGHTA, CDR2 FQGNSA.

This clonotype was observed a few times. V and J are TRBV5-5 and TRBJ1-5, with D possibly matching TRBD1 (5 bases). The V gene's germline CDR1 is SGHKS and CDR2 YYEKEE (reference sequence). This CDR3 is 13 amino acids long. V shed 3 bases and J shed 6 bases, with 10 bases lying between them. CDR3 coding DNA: TGTGCCAGCAGCTCCTTGGGGGGTCAGCCCCAGCATTTT. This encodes CASSSLGGQPQHF.

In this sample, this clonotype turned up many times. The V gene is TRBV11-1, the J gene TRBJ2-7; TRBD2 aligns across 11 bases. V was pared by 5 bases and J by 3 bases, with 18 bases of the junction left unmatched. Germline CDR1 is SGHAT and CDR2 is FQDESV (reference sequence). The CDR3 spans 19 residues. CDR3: CASSRPSGLAVTENYEQYF. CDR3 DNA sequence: TGTGCCAGCAGCCGCCCCTCGGGACTAGCGGTAACCGAAAACTACGAGCAGTACTTC. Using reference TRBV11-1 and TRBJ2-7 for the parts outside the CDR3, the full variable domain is EAEVAQSPRYKITEKSQAVAFWCDPISGHATLYWYRQILGQGPELLVQFQDESVVDDSQLPKDRFSAERLKGVDSTLKIQPAELGDSAMYLCASSRPSGLAVTENYEQYFGPGTRLTVT.

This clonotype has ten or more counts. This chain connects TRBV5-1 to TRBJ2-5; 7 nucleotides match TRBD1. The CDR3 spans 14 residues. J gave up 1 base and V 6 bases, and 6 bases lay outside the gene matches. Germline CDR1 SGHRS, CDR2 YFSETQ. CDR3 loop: CASKPTGAQETQYF. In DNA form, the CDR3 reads TGCGCCAGCAAACCTACAGGGGCCCAAGAGACCCAGTACTTC.

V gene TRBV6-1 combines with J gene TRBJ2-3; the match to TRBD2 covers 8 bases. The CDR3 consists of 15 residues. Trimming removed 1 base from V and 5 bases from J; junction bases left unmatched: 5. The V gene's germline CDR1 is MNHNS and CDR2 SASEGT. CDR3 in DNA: TGTGCCAGCAGTGAAGAGCGGGGGTATGGAGATACGCAGTATTTT. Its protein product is CASSEERGYGDTQYF.

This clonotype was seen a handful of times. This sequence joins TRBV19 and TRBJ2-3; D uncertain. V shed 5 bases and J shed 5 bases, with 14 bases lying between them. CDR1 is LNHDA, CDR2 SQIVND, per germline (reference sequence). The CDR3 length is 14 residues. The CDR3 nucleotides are TGTGCCAGTAGTCCAGACCCGGGTGGAGATACGCAGTATTTT. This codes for CASSPDPGGDTQYF.

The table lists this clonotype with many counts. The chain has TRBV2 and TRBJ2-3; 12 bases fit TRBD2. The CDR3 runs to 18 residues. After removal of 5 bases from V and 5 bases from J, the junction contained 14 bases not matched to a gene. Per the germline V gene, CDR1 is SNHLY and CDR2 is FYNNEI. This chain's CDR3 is CASSLTGLTSGRLDTQYF. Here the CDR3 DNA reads TGTGCCAGCAGTCTAACTGGCCTGACTAGCGGGAGACTAGATACGCAGTATTTT.

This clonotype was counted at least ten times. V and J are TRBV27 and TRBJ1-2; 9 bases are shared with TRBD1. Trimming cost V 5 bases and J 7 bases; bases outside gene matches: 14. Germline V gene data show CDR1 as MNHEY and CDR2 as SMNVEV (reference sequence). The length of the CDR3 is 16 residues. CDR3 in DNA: TGTGCCAGCAGTGTCCGGGACAGGGACACTTTAGCTGGCTACACCTTC. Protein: CASSVRDRDTLAGYTF.

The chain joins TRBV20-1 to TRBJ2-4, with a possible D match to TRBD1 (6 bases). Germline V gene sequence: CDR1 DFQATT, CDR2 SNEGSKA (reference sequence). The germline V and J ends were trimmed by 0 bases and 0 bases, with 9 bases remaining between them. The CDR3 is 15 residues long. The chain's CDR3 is CSARDPRGAKNIQYF. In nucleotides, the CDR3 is TGCAGTGCTAGAGATCCCAGGGGAGCCAAAAACATTCAGTACTTC.

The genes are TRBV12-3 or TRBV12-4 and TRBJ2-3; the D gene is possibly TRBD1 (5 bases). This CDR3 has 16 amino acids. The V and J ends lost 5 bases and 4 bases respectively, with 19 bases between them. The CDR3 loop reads CASSPSIYMGPDTQYF. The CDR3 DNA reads TGTGCCAGCAGTCCCTCCATTTATATGGGGCCAGATACGCAGTATTTT.

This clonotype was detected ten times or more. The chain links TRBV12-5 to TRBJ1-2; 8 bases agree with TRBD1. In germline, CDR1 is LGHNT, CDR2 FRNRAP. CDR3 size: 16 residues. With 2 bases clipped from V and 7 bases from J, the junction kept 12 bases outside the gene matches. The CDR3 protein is CASGLPRDRSRVGYTF. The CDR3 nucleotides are TGTGCTAGTGGTTTGCCCCGGGACAGGTCACGCGTTGGCTACACCTTC.

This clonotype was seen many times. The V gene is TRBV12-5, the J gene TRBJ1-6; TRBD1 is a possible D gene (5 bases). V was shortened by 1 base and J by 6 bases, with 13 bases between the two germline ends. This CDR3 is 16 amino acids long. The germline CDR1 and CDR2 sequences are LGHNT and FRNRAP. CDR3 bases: TGTGCTAGTGGTTTGGGGGTAGAGGGGAGTAATTCACCCCTCCACTTT. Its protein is CASGLGVEGSNSPLHF.

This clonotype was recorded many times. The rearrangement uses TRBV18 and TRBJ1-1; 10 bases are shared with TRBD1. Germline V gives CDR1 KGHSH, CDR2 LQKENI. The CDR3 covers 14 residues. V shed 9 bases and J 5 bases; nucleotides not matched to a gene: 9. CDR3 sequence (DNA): TGTGCCAGTACCCTTCCGGGACAGGGGACTGAAGCTTTCTTT. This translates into CASTLPGQGTEAFF.

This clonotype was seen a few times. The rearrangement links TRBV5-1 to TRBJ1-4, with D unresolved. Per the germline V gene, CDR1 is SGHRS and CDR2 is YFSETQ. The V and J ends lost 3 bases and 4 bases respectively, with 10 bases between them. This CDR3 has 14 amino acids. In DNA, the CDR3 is TGCGCCAGCAGCTCCGACGGTGGTAATGAAAAACTGTTTTTT. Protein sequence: CASSSDGGNEKLFF.

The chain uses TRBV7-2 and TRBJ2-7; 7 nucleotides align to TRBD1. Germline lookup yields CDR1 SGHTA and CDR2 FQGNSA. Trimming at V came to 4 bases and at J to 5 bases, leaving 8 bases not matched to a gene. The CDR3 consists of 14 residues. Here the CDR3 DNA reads TGTGCCAGCAGCTCCTCCGGGACAGCTAACGAGCAGTACTTC. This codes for CASSSSGTANEQYF.

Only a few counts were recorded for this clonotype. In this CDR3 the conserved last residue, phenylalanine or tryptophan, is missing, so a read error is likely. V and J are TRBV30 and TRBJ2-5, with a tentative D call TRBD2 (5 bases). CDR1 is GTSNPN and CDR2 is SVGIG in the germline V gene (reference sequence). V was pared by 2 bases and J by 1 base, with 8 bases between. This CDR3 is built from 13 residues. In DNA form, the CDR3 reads TGTGCCTGGAGTCTCGGGGTCCAAGAGACCCAGTACTCC. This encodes CAWSLGVQETQYS.

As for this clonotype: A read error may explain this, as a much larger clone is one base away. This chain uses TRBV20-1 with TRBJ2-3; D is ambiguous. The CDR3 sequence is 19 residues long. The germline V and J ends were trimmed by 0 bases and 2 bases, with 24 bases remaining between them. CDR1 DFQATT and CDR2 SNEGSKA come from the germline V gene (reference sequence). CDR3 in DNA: TGCAGTGCTAGAGATCGGGCAAGGACCCTACGGTCGATCACAGATACGCAGTATTTT. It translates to CSARDRARTLRSITDTQYF.

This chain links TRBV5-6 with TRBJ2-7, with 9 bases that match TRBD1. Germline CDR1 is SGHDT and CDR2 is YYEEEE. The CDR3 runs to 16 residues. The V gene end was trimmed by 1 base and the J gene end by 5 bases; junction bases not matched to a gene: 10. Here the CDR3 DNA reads TGTGCCAGCAGCTTGCCACCGGGACAGGGAGTACACGAGCAGTACTTC. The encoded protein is CASSLPPGQGVHEQYF.

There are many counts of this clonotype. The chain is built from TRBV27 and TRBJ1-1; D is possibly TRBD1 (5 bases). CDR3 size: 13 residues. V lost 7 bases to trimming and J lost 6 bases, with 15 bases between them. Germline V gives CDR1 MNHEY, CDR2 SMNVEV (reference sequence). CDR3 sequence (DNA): TGTGCCAGCACCCCGGGACTAGGTGCTGAAGCTTTCTTT. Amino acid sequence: CASTPGLGAEAFF.